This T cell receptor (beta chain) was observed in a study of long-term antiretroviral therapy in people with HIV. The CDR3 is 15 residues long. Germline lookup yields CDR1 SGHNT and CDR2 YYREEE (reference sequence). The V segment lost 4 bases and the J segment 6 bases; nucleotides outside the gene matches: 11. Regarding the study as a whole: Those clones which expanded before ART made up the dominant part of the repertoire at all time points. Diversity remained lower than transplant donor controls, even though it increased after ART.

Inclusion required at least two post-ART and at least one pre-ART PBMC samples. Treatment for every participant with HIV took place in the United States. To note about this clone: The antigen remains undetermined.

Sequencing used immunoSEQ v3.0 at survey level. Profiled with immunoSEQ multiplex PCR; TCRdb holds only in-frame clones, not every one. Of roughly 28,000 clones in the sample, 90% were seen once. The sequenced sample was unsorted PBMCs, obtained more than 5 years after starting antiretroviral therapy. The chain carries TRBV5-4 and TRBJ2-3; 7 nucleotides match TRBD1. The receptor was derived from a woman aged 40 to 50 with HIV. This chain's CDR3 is CASSPGGRDRDTQYF. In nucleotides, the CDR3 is TGTGCCAGCAGCCCAGGGGGTAGGGATCGGGATACGCAGTATTTT.